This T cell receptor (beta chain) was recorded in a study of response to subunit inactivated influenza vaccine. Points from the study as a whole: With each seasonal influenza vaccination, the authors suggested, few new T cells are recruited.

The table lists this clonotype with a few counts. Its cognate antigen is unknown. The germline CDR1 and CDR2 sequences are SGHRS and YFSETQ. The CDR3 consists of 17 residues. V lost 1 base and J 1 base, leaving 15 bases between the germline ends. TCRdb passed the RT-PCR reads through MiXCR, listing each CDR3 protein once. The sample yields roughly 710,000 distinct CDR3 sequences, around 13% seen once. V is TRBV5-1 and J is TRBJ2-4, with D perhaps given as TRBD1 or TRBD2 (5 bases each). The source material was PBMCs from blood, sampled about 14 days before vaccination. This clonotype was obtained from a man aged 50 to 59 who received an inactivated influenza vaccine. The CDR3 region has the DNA TGCGCCAGCAGCTTGTCAGGGCGGGTGATGGCCAAAAACATTCAGTACTTC. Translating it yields CASSLSGRVMAKNIQYF.